The entry below describes one TCR beta chain. The CDR3 extends over 15 amino acids. Germline V gene lookup returns CDR1 MGHRA and CDR2 YSYEKL. Trimming cost V 1 base and J 2 bases, with 9 bases left between them. This sample was taken from a study of cytomegalovirus exposure and HLA in healthy donors. A multiplex PCR was run with 60 Vbeta primers and 13 Jbeta primers. The method was immunoSEQ multiplex PCR; TCRdb's version includes in-frame clones alone and lacks a portion of them. The sample has approximately 130,000 clones, 65% to 85% seen once; the top ten hold roughly 3%. This receptor was taken from a woman in her thirties or forties in good health and CMV-seropositive. The sequencing input was PBMCs. This rearrangement joins TRBV4-1 to TRBJ2-1; D not certain. The CDR3 spells CASSQARVPYNEQFF. The CDR3 nucleotides are TGCGCCAGCAGCCAAGCTCGGGTCCCCTACAATGAGCAGTTCTTC.